The 15 T cell receptor beta chains below come from one sample, sequenced in a study of beta chain features in type 1 diabetes. Findings and caveats of the study: Type 1 diabetes patients showed a moderate but significant shortening of TCRB CDR3s in all four CD4+ subsets.

These receptors are not linked to any known antigen. Of the isolated RNA, all was reverse transcribed, and so the sequenced material was expressed TCRB transcripts. Sequenced by immunoSEQ multiplex PCR; TCRdb stores in-frame clones only, minus some. Of roughly 700,000 clones listed, 13% are singletons. The sample taken for sequencing was naive CD4+ T cells from blood. These receptors all come from a young man with type 1 diabetes.

The chain is built from TRBV5-1 and TRBJ1-5; a possible D gene is TRBD1 (5 bases). The CDR3 covers 15 residues. Trimming took off 5 bases at V and 2 bases at J, with 14 bases between the two ends. The germline gives CDR1 SGHRS, CDR2 YFSETQ. CDR3 coding DNA: TGCGCCAGCAGGCCTACGGGGGAACGCAATCAGCCCCAGCATTTT. Translating it yields CASRPTGERNQPQHF.

This clone has only a few counts. V is TRBV2 and J is TRBJ1-1, with TRBD1 as a possible D gene (5 bases). CDR1 is SNHLY and CDR2 is FYNNEI in the germline V gene. Trimming shortened V by 6 bases and J by 7 bases, and 12 bases separated the two germline ends. The CDR3 has 12 residues. In DNA form, the CDR3 reads TGTGCCAGCAGCGCTGGGACGGGTGAAGCTTTCTTT. Its translation is CASSAGTGEAFF.

This clone was seen only a few times. V usage is TRBV5-6 and J usage is TRBJ2-7; D not certain. V was clipped by 5 bases and J by 4 bases, with 7 bases between them. CDR3 length equals 11 residues. CDR1 is SGHDT and CDR2 is YYEEEE in the germline V gene. The DNA of the CDR3 is TGTGCCAGCAGGAATGAGTACGAGCAGTACTTC. It is translated as CASRNEYEQYF.

The rearrangement uses TRBV9 and TRBJ1-1; 8 bases line up with TRBD1. The CDR3 extends over 13 amino acids. V shed 7 bases, J shed 2 bases, and the junction held 4 bases outside the gene matches. Germline CDR1 and CDR2: SGDLS and YYNGEE. CDR3 nucleotide sequence: TGTGCCAGCGGGACAGGTCTCAACACTGAAGCTTTCTTT. Amino acid sequence: CASGTGLNTEAFF.

This clone was observed a handful of times. The J gene is TRBJ2-3, the V gene TRBV6-6; 8 nucleotides align to TRBD1. CDR1 MNHNY and CDR2 SVGAGI come from the germline V gene (reference sequence). This CDR3 region has 13 residues. The trim removed 7 bases at V and 6 bases at J, leaving 6 bases unmatched. The DNA of the CDR3 is TGTGCCAGCAACCCCCAGGGGGCGGATACGCAGTATTTT. Protein: CASNPQGADTQYF.

This clone was counted between two and nine times. The sample contains more than one DNA sequence encoding this CDR3. The chain couples TRBV18 to TRBJ2-6; no clear D. The V gene lost 3 bases and the J gene lost 4 bases, with 7 bases spanning the gap. Germline CDR1 is KGHSH and CDR2 is LQKENI. The CDR3 sequence is 14 residues long. The CDR3 loop is CASSPSSGANVLTF. The CDR3 DNA is TGTGCCAGCTCACCCTCTTCGGGGGCCAACGTCCTGACTTTC.

This clone was counted a few times. The gene calls are TRBV30 and TRBJ1-1; D unresolved. In germline, CDR1 is GTSNPN, CDR2 SVGIG (reference sequence). The V end lost 2 bases, the J end lost 0 bases, and 7 bases lay between the germline ends. The CDR3 consists of 13 residues. The CDR3 reads CAWSIHLNTEAFF. The DNA of the CDR3 is TGTGCCTGGAGTATACACCTGAACACTGAAGCTTTCTTT.

The V and J genes are TRBV2 and TRBJ2-3; D is uncertain. Trimming left V 4 bases short and J 6 bases short, with 8 bases between. Germline loops: CDR1 SNHLY, CDR2 FYNNEI. This CDR3 spans 12 amino acids. CDR3 coding DNA: TGTGCCAGCAGTGGGGAAGTTGATACGCAGTATTTT. Translated, it gives CASSGEVDTQYF.

This rearrangement joins TRBV5-1 to TRBJ2-1, with TRBD2 matching over 8 bases. Germline trimming cut 8 bases from V and 1 base from J; bases unmatched to any gene: 5. The germline V gene has CDR1 SGHRS and CDR2 YFSETQ. The CDR3 is 14 residues long. DNA of the CDR3: TGCGCCAGTACTAGCGGTAGTTCCTACAATGAGCAGTTCTTC. This translates into CASTSGSSYNEQFF.

This clone was observed once. V is TRBV28 and J is TRBJ2-1; 10 positions agree with TRBD2. With 8 bases clipped from V and 6 bases from J, the junction kept 10 bases outside the gene matches. The CDR3 has 15 amino acids. The germline gives CDR1 MDHEN, CDR2 SYDVKM. In DNA form, the CDR3 reads TGTGCCAGCGGTAGAACGCTAGCGGGGGCCAATGAGCAGTTCTTC. Protein sequence: CASGRTLAGANEQFF.

V gene TRBV5-1 combines with J gene TRBJ2-1; D possibly corresponds to TRBD1 (5 bases). This CDR3 comprises 14 residues. Trimming took 2 bases from V and 8 from J, leaving 14 bases between them. From germline, CDR1 is SGHRS and CDR2 YFSETQ. CDR3 DNA: TGCGCCAGCAGCTTCCGACAGCCTGGGTATGAGCAGTTCTTC. Protein product: CASSFRQPGYEQFF.

The chain links TRBV28 to TRBJ1-2, with no clear D. V lost 7 bases, J lost 0 bases, and 6 bases lay in between. Germline V gene data show CDR1 as MDHEN and CDR2 as SYDVKM. CDR3 length: 12 residues. The CDR3 region is CASNGANYGYTF. In DNA, the CDR3 is TGTGCCAGCAATGGAGCTAACTATGGCTACACCTTC.

This clone was seen a few times. The chain is built from TRBV28 and TRBJ1-6; 9 bases line up with TRBD1. The CDR3 is 15 amino acids. Germline V gives CDR1 MDHEN, CDR2 SYDVKM. Losses at the gene ends were 3 bases for V and 10 bases for J; bases not matched to a gene: 7. The CDR3: CASSFPDRGRSPLHF. The CDR3 DNA reads as TGTGCCAGCAGTTTTCCCGACAGGGGGAGATCACCCCTCCACTTT.

This clone was counted between two and nine times. This chain uses TRBV5-6 with TRBJ1-5; D not resolved. In germline, CDR1 is SGHDT, CDR2 YYEEEE. The CDR3 spans 14 residues. Trimming removed 1 base at V and 5 bases at J, with 10 bases between. CDR3 coding DNA: TGTGCCAGCAGCTTGCTAGGGCCGGATCAGCCCCAGCATTTT. Encoded protein: CASSLLGPDQPQHF.

This clone was detected once. The CDR3 reads CASSFTSQETQYF. The DNA of the CDR3 is TGTGCCAGCAGCTTCACCAGCCAAGAGACCCAGTACTTC. The chain has TRBV7-6 and TRBJ2-5; D gene ambiguous. CDR1 SGHVS and CDR2 FNYEAQ come from the germline V gene. V was trimmed by 3 bases and J by 1 base, leaving 6 bases between them. The CDR3 length is 13 residues.